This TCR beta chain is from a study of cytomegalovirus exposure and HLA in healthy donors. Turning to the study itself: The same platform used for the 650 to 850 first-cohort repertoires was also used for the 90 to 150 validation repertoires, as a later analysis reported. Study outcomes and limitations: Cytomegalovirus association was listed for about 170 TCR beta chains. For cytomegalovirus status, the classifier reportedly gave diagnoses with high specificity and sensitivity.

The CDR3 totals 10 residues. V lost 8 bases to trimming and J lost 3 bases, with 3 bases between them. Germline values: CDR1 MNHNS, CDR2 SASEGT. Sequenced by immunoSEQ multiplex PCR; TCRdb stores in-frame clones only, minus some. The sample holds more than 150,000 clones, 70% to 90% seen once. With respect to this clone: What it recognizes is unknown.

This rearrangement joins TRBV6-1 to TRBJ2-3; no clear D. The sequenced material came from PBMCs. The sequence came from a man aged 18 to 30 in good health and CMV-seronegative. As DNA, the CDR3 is TGTGCCAGCCGGACAGATACGCAGTATTTT. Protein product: CASRTDTQYF.